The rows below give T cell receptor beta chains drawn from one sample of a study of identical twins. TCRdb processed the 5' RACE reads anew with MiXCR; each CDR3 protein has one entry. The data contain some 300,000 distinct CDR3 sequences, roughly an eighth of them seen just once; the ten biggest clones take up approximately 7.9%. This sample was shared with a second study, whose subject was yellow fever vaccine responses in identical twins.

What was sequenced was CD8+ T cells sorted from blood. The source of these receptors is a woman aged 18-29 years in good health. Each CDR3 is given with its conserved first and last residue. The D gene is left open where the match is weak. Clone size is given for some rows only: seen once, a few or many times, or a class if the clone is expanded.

CDR3 DNA: TGTGCCAGCAGACAAGGGACAGGGCAAAGCAATCAGCCCCAGCATTTT; CDR3 protein: CASRQGTGQSNQPQHF; J gene: TRBJ1-5; V gene: TRBV28; D gene: TRBD1; clone size: -
CDR3 DNA: TGTGCCAGCAGTGCCATAGCGGGGCCGCCCAATGAGCAGTTCTTC; CDR3 protein: CASSAIAGPPNEQFF; J gene: TRBJ2-1; V gene: TRBV6-4; D gene: TRBD2; clone size: -
CDR3 DNA: TGTGCCAGCCGGGACACGGGGGGGTCCTACAATGAGCAGTTCTTC; CDR3 protein: CASRDTGGSYNEQFF; J gene: TRBJ2-1; V gene: TRBV7-9; D gene: TRBD2; clone size: few
CDR3 DNA: TGCAGTGCTAGAGATCCTGCTAGCGGGAGGACGGAGGGCTCCTACAATGAGCAGTTCTTC; CDR3 protein: CSARDPASGRTEGSYNEQFF; J gene: TRBJ2-1; V gene: TRBV20-1; D gene: TRBD2; clone size: few
CDR3 DNA: TGTGCCAGCAGCTTGGAAAGCGGGAAACACATTCAGTACTTC; CDR3 protein: CASSLESGKHIQYF; J gene: TRBJ2-4; V gene: TRBV5-6; D gene: TRBD2; clone size: few
CDR3 DNA: TGTGCCAGCAGTTCCTCACCAGGGGACGAGCAGTACTTC; CDR3 protein: CASSSSPGDEQYF; J gene: TRBJ2-7; V gene: TRBV12-3/TRBV12-4; D gene: -; clone size: -
CDR3 DNA: TGTGCCAGCAGACTGACCCAGGGGAGGAATGAAAAACTGTTTTTT; CDR3 protein: CASRLTQGRNEKLFF; J gene: TRBJ1-4; V gene: TRBV27; D gene: -; clone size: -
CDR3 DNA: TGTGCCAGCAGCTTAGTAGACAGGGGCCTAAGGGTCGCTTTCTTT; CDR3 protein: CASSLVDRGLRVAFF; J gene: TRBJ1-1; V gene: TRBV7-9; D gene: TRBD1; clone size: -
CDR3 DNA: TGTGCCAGCAGCCCGGACGGGCCGAATCAGCCCCAGCATTTT; CDR3 protein: CASSPDGPNQPQHF; J gene: TRBJ1-5; V gene: TRBV27; D gene: -; clone size: -
CDR3 DNA: TGTGCCAGCAGCGCGCACCTCAAACCGGGCACTGAAGCTTTCTTT; CDR3 protein: CASSAHLKPGTEAFF; J gene: TRBJ1-1; V gene: TRBV7-9; D gene: -; clone size: many
CDR3 DNA: TGCGCCAGCAGCCAAGGGGTCGGCCGAAACACCATATATTTT; CDR3 protein: CASSQGVGRNTIYF; J gene: TRBJ1-3; V gene: TRBV4-1; D gene: -; clone size: -
CDR3 DNA: TGTGCCACCAGCGTGGAGGGGGCGACTGAGCAGTTCTTC; CDR3 protein: CATSVEGATEQFF; J gene: TRBJ2-1; V gene: TRBV9; D gene: -; clone size: -
CDR3 DNA: TGTGCCAGCAGTTTACTGGGACATATGAGCTCCTACGAGCAGTACTTC; CDR3 protein: CASSLLGHMSSYEQYF; J gene: TRBJ2-7; V gene: TRBV12-3/TRBV12-4; D gene: -; clone size: many
CDR3 DNA: TGTGCCAGCAGCTTAAGACGGGGAGTCGTTTACAGAGAGACCCAGTACTTC; CDR3 protein: CASSLRRGVVYRETQYF; J gene: TRBJ2-5; V gene: TRBV7-9; D gene: -; clone size: -
CDR3 DNA: TGTGCCAGCAGCCCCGAGGAGGAGCAAGAGACCCAGTACTTC; CDR3 protein: CASSPEEEQETQYF; J gene: TRBJ2-5; V gene: TRBV7-9; D gene: -; clone size: few
CDR3 DNA: TGCAGTGCTACCCCGGGAGGGAGCAATGAGCAGTTCTTC; CDR3 protein: CSATPGGSNEQFF; J gene: TRBJ2-1; V gene: TRBV20-1; D gene: TRBD2; clone size: -
CDR3 DNA: TGTGCCAGCAGCGTAGGAGAGGGAAAAACTTACGAGCAGTACTTC; CDR3 protein: CASSVGEGKTYEQYF; J gene: TRBJ2-7; V gene: TRBV9; D gene: -; clone size: few
CDR3 DNA: TGTGCCAGCAGTCTGGGATTTTTTGGCGGAGATACGCAGTATTTT; CDR3 protein: CASSLGFFGGDTQYF; J gene: TRBJ2-3; V gene: TRBV27; D gene: -; clone size: few
CDR3 DNA: TGCAGTGCTAGAGATCCCGGACTAGACAATGAGCAGTTCTTC; CDR3 protein: CSARDPGLDNEQFF; J gene: TRBJ2-1; V gene: TRBV20-1; D gene: TRBD2; clone size: few
CDR3 DNA: TGTGCCAGCAGTTCAGCCCCTGGGACGGCCAAAAACATTCAGTACTTC; CDR3 protein: CASSSAPGTAKNIQYF; J gene: TRBJ2-4; V gene: TRBV28; D gene: -; clone size: -
CDR3 DNA: TGTGCCAACACAGGGGGTTCGCAAGAGACCCAGTACTTC; CDR3 protein: CANTGGSQETQYF; J gene: TRBJ2-5; V gene: TRBV9; D gene: TRBD1; clone size: few
CDR3 DNA: TGTGCCAGCAGTTACTCCCCTCGGGACAGTCATCAGCCCCAGCATTTT; CDR3 protein: CASSYSPRDSHQPQHF; J gene: TRBJ1-5; V gene: TRBV6-5; D gene: TRBD1; clone size: -
CDR3 DNA: TGCGCCAGCAGCCAAGAGGTCACTAATGAAAAACTGTTTTTT; CDR3 protein: CASSQEVTNEKLFF; J gene: TRBJ1-4; V gene: TRBV4-1; D gene: -; clone size: few
CDR3 DNA: TGTGCCAGCAGTTTCGGTGCCCCAGGAGGCACTGAAGCTTTCTTT; CDR3 protein: CASSFGAPGGTEAFF; J gene: TRBJ1-1; V gene: TRBV12-3/TRBV12-4; D gene: -; clone size: few
CDR3 DNA: TGTGCCAGCAGCTTAGTAGTGTCCGGTCCCCGCGGGGAGCTGTTTTTT; CDR3 protein: CASSLVVSGPRGELFF; J gene: TRBJ2-2; V gene: TRBV7-8; D gene: -; clone size: -
CDR3 DNA: TGTGCCAGCAGCAGGGACGGATACGAGCAGTACTTC; CDR3 protein: CASSRDGYEQYF; J gene: TRBJ2-7; V gene: TRBV12-3/TRBV12-4; D gene: -; clone size: many
CDR3 DNA: TGCGCCAGCAGCCCGACAGGTCCCTGGGGTTCACCCCTCCACTTT; CDR3 protein: CASSPTGPWGSPLHF; J gene: TRBJ1-6; V gene: TRBV5-1; D gene: -; clone size: -
CDR3 DNA: TGTGCCAGCAGTCAAGGAGGAGGGGGAACCGGGGAGCTGTTTTTT; CDR3 protein: CASSQGGGGTGELFF; J gene: TRBJ2-2; V gene: TRBV12-3/TRBV12-4; D gene: -; clone size: few